This entry lists 6 T cell receptor beta chains sequenced from one sample in a study of T cell responses to AZD1222 COVID-19 vaccine. The assay was immunoSEQ multiplex PCR, and TCRdb's table has in-frame clones only and misses some. The sample holds about 100,000 clones, around 89% seen once. Sequenced material: peripheral blood, taken on day 0 of AZD1222 vaccination. These receptors were obtained from an adult in good health.

V is TRBV28 and J is TRBJ2-1, with 9 bases aligning to TRBD1. V was clipped by 7 bases and J by 9 bases; unmatched bases: 13. The germline gives CDR1 MDHEN, CDR2 SYDVKM. The CDR3 sequence is 15 residues long. CDR3 sequence: CASTRRDRVGGEQFF. The DNA of the CDR3 is TGTGCCAGCACCCGCCGGGACAGGGTTGGGGGTGAGCAGTTCTTC.

The gene calls are TRBV7-9 and TRBJ1-1, with TRBD1 matching 8 bases. CDR3 length equals 15 residues. Germline V gene sequence: CDR1 SEHNR, CDR2 FQNEAQ (reference sequence). V was clipped by 0 bases and J by 5 bases; unmatched bases: 5. In DNA, the CDR3 is TGTGCCAGCAGCTTAGCCGGACAGGGAAGGACTGAAGCTTTCTTT. Amino acid sequence: CASSLAGQGRTEAFF. Filled out from reference TRBV7-9 and TRBJ1-1, the complete variable domain reads DTGVSQNPRHKITKRGQNVTFRCDPISEHNRLYWYRQTLGQGPEFLTYFQNEAQLEKSRLLSDRFSAERPKGSFSTLEIQRTEQGDSAMYLCASSLAGQGRTEAFFGQGTRLTVV.

This rearrangement joins TRBV9 to TRBJ2-1; D is unresolved. CDR1 SGDLS and CDR2 YYNGEE come from the germline V gene. The CDR3 totals 12 residues. The V and J ends lost 3 bases and 7 bases respectively, with 8 bases between them. The chain's CDR3 is CASSGPGNEQFF. CDR3 nucleotides: TGTGCCAGCAGCGGCCCCGGGAATGAGCAGTTCTTC.

V is TRBV30 and J is TRBJ1-2; D remains unclear. Germline loops: CDR1 GTSNPN, CDR2 SVGIG (reference sequence). CDR3 length: 12 amino acids. V lost 3 bases to trimming and J lost 8 bases, with 13 bases between them. The DNA of the CDR3 is TGTGCCTGGAGGGCGGGAGTAAGAGGCTACACCTTC. Protein: CAWRAGVRGYTF. The whole variable domain, filled in from reference TRBV30 and TRBJ1-2, reads SQTIHQWPATLVQPVGSPLSLECTVEGTSNPNLYWYRQAAGRGLQLLFYSVGIGQISSEVPQNLSASRPQDRQFILSSKKLLLSDSGFYLCAWRAGVRGYTFGSGTRLTVV.

A note on this clone: One junction end disagrees with the germline gene, perhaps due to a read error. This chain uses TRBV5-4 with TRBJ2-2; the D is unclear. This CDR3 has 15 amino acids. Germline loops: CDR1 SGHNT, CDR2 YYREEE (reference sequence). This CDR3 is CASSLDLAKTGELFF. CDR3 sequence (DNA): TGTGCCAGCAGCCTGGACCTGGCGAAAACCGGGGAGCTGTTTTTT.

This rearrangement joins TRBV11-3 to TRBJ1-3, with D uncertain. This CDR3 region has 11 residues. V lost 6 bases, J lost 3 bases, and 3 bases lay in between. Germline-derived CDR1 and CDR2 are SGHNT and YENEEA. The CDR3 region has the DNA TGTGCCAGCAGTTTTGGAAACACCATATATTTT. Its protein is CASSFGNTIYF.